Listed below are T cell receptor beta chains from one sample, sequenced in a study of blood T cell repertoires in COVID-19. Clones were read by immunoSEQ multiplex PCR, and TCRdb kept only the in-frame ones, dropping some. The sample lists about 230,000 clones, roughly 84% occurring once. What was sequenced was peripheral blood. All receptors derive from a man in his forties or fifties who had recovered from COVID-19. CDR3s include the opening cysteine and the closing phenylalanine or tryptophan. The D gene is left open where the match is weak. Rows may omit the clone size; those that give it use once, few, many or a size class.

length	D	J	V	size	CDR3	DNA
16	NA	TRBJ1-6	TRBV9	once	CASSVVADRDNSPLHF	TGTGCCAGCAGCGTTGTCGCGGATAGAGATAATTCACCCCTCCACTTT
16	TRBD2	TRBJ2-1	TRBV3-1/TRBV3-2	few	CASSRASGGDYNEQFF	TGTGCCAGCAGCCGGGCTAGCGGGGGGGACTACAATGAGCAGTTCTTC
16	TRBD1	TRBJ1-4	TRBV5-5	NA	CASSTGVGWTNEKLFF	TGTGCCAGCAGCACAGGGGTGGGATGGACTAATGAAAAACTGTTTTTT
14	NA	TRBJ2-3	TRBV12-5	NA	CASGFAGRTDTQYF	TGTGCTAGTGGTTTTGCAGGTCGCACAGATACGCAGTATTTT
13	NA	TRBJ2-7	TRBV28	NA	CASSPGHSYEQYF	TGTGCCAGCAGCCCAGGGCACAGCTACGAGCAGTACTTC
14	NA	TRBJ2-1	TRBV7-9	NA	CASSPGVAPDEQFF	TGTGCCAGCAGCCCCGGGGTAGCCCCCGATGAGCAGTTCTTC
15	NA	TRBJ1-1	TRBV10-3	NA	CAISESNTGRLEAFF	TGTGCCATCAGTGAGTCGAATACAGGTCGACTTGAAGCTTTCTTT
17	TRBD1	TRBJ2-2	TRBV18	NA	CASSRDRVRFDTGELFF	TGTGCCAGCTCGCGGGACAGGGTTCGGTTTGACACCGGGGAGCTGTTTTTT
13	TRBD1	TRBJ2-3	TRBV5-4	NA	CASARGPSDTQYF	TGTGCCAGCGCCAGGGGGCCTTCAGATACGCAGTATTTT
18	TRBD1	TRBJ1-1	TRBV5-8	NA	CASSRDRDLLTLNTEAFF	TGTGCCAGCAGCCGGGACAGGGACCTATTAACCTTGAACACTGAAGCTTTCTTT
16	TRBD1	TRBJ1-2	TRBV5-6	NA	CASSAGTGGSGYGYTF	TGTGCCAGCAGCGCCGGGACAGGGGGTTCGGGCTATGGCTACACCTTC
12	NA	TRBJ1-2	TRBV7-8	NA	CASSPRGYGYTF	TGTGCCAGCAGCCCCCGGGGCTATGGCTACACCTTC
18	TRBD2	TRBJ2-1	TRBV10-1	NA	CASSEAAGLAGVFREQFF	TGCGCCAGCAGTGAGGCCGCCGGACTAGCGGGAGTTTTTCGAGAGCAGTTCTTC
18	NA	TRBJ1-1	TRBV7-9	NA	CASSLLLPGHPQNTEAFF	TGTGCCAGCAGCCTCTTATTACCGGGACACCCACAGAACACTGAAGCTTTCTTT
16	NA	TRBJ2-5	TRBV28	few	CASSFSPRRRSKTQYF	TGTGCCAGCAGTTTTTCCCCACGCCGGCGGTCTAAGACCCAGTACTTC
16	NA	TRBJ1-5	TRBV6-2/TRBV6-3	few	CASSYSRRGENQPQHF	TGTGCCAGCAGTTACTCGAGGAGGGGCGAGAATCAGCCCCAGCATTTT
12	NA	TRBJ2-1	TRBV7-6	NA	CASSLGGWRQFF	TGTGCCAGCAGCTTAGGGGGCTGGAGGCAGTTCTTC
15	TRBD1	TRBJ1-6	TRBV5-5	NA	CASSLVRQGNSPLHF	TGTGCCAGCAGCTTGGTGCGACAGGGGAATTCACCCCTCCACTTT
16	NA	TRBJ1-1	TRBV3-1/TRBV3-2	NA	CASSQSRSTVASEAFF	TGTGCCAGCAGCCAATCCCGATCAACAGTGGCTTCTGAAGCTTTCTTT
16	TRBD2	TRBJ2-3	TRBV6-2/TRBV6-3	NA	CASSPRVAGGPDTQYF	TGTGCCAGCAGCCCCAGGGTAGCGGGGGGCCCAGATACGCAGTATTTT
22	TRBD1	TRBJ2-5	TRBV5-1	once	CASSLPGDHPVRDRGNQETQYF	TGCGCCAGCAGCCTGCCCGGGGACCACCCGGTCCGGGACAGGGGGAACCAAGAGACCCAGTACTTC
13	NA	TRBJ2-7	TRBV7-9	once	CASSSPGGAEQYF	TGTGCCAGCAGCTCGCCTGGGGGGGCCGAGCAGTACTTC
16	TRBD1	TRBJ1-4	TRBV2	NA	CASSWTGGGTNEKLFF	TGTGCCAGCAGTTGGACAGGGGGAGGCACTAATGAAAAACTGTTTTTT
14	NA	TRBJ2-5	TRBV3-1/TRBV3-2	NA	CASSQDGQGGTQYF	TGTGCCAGCAGCCAGGATGGGCAGGGAGGGACCCAGTACTTC
14	NA	TRBJ1-4	TRBV2	NA	CASSEGQGNEKLFF	TGTGCCAGCAGTGAAGGGCAGGGAAATGAAAAACTGTTTTTT
12	NA	TRBJ2-3	TRBV11-3	NA	CASSTRTDTQYF	TGTGCCAGCAGCACCCGGACAGATACGCAGTATTTT
16	NA	TRBJ2-5	TRBV5-1	NA	CASSPGNSGNPETQYF	TGCGCCAGCAGCCCCGGAAATTCAGGGAATCCCGAGACCCAGTACTTC
16	TRBD2	TRBJ2-3	TRBV5-5	NA	CASSLAPSGIVGPQYF	TGTGCCAGCAGCTTGGCCCCTAGCGGGATAGTTGGTCCGCAGTATTTT
14	NA	TRBJ1-2	TRBV6-6	NA	CAIAGGGPRYGYTF	TGTGCTATAGCTGGGGGAGGCCCCCGCTATGGCTACACCTTC
17	TRBD1	TRBJ2-3	TRBV11-3	NA	CASSSPPGTGVTDTQYF	TGTGCCAGCAGCTCACCGCCCGGGACAGGGGTAACAGATACGCAGTATTTT
13	TRBD1	TRBJ1-1	TRBV7-8	NA	CASSADRGGEAFF	TGTGCCAGCAGCGCTGACAGGGGAGGTGAAGCTTTCTTT
15	TRBD2	TRBJ2-1	TRBV13	NA	CASRHSGSQYNEQFF	TGTGCCAGCAGACATAGCGGGAGTCAGTACAATGAGCAGTTCTTC
13	TRBD1	TRBJ1-2	TRBV29-1	NA	CSVDRPTGEGYTF	TGCAGCGTTGACCGTCCGACAGGGGAAGGCTACACCTTC
15	NA	TRBJ1-1	TRBV6-1	NA	CASSEAWRQNTEAFF	TGTGCCAGCAGTGAAGCCTGGAGGCAGAACACTGAAGCTTTCTTT
17	NA	TRBJ2-6	TRBV5-1	NA	CASSSSTPFVSANVLTF	TGCGCCAGCAGCTCGTCCACCCCCTTTGTAAGCGCCAACGTCCTGACTTTC
17	NA	TRBJ1-3	TRBV5-4	NA	CASSAPLGGSRGNTIYF	TGTGCCAGCAGCGCGCCTTTGGGGGGTAGTAGGGGAAACACCATATATTTT
15	NA	TRBJ2-7	TRBV27	NA	CASSLSSGIDHKQYF	TGTGCCAGCAGTTTATCGTCAGGGATCGACCACAAGCAGTACTTC
18	TRBD2	TRBJ2-5	TRBV5-5	NA	CASSLGVTSDSKWETQYF	TGTGCCAGCAGCTTGGGGGTGACTAGCGACTCCAAATGGGAGACCCAGTACTTC
12	NA	TRBJ2-7	TRBV12-3/TRBV12-4	NA	CASSSTAYEQYF	TGTGCCAGCAGTTCGACAGCCTACGAGCAGTACTTC
14	NA	TRBJ1-5	TRBV6-6	NA	CAIHAGPMTQPQHF	TGTGCCATCCACGCGGGACCTATGACCCAGCCCCAGCATTTT
15	NA	TRBJ1-2	TRBV5-6	NA	CASSLEIGRAGGYTF	TGTGCCAGCAGCTTGGAAATTGGCAGGGCTGGAGGCTACACCTTC
15	NA	TRBJ2-5	TRBV27	NA	CASRTHSGPKETQYF	TGTGCCAGCAGAACTCATAGCGGACCTAAGGAGACCCAGTACTTC
16	TRBD1	TRBJ2-2	TRBV3-1/TRBV3-2	few	CASSQPGQKNTGELFF	TGTGCCAGCAGCCAGCCGGGACAGAAAAACACCGGGGAGCTGTTTTTT
15	NA	TRBJ2-7	TRBV4-1	NA	CASSQDEGEGYEQYF	TGCGCCAGCAGCCAAGATGAGGGTGAAGGGTACGAGCAGTACTTC
15	TRBD1	TRBJ1-1	TRBV18	NA	CASSPQVGQGTEAFF	TGTGCCAGCTCACCACAGGTGGGACAGGGCACTGAAGCTTTCTTT
14	NA	TRBJ1-5	TRBV6-5	NA	CASGRVNSNQPQHF	TGTGCCAGTGGGAGGGTGAATAGCAATCAGCCCCAGCATTTT
15	NA	TRBJ1-5	TRBV30	NA	CAWSARGWSNQPQHF	TGTGCCTGGAGTGCCCGGGGATGGAGCAATCAGCCCCAGCATTTT
13	NA	TRBJ1-5	TRBV6-4	NA	CASSNEAGQPQHF	TGTGCCAGCAGTAACGAGGCAGGGCAGCCCCAGCATTTT
13	NA	TRBJ1-1	TRBV18	once	CASSSRGDTEAFF	TGTGCCAGCTCATCCCGGGGAGACACTGAAGCTTTCTTT
13	TRBD1	TRBJ2-7	TRBV5-1	NA	CASSLGTGYEQYF	TGCGCCAGCAGCTTAGGGACAGGCTACGAGCAGTACTTC